This T cell receptor beta chain was recorded in a study of Ad26.COV2.S vaccination and SARS-CoV-2 variants. The assay was immunoSEQ multiplex PCR, and TCRdb's table has in-frame clones only and misses some. The sample contains roughly 380,000 clones, over 75% of which appear only once. The V gene lost 4 bases and the J gene lost 10 bases, with 13 bases spanning the gap. Germline V lookup: CDR1 SGHNT, CDR2 YYREEE (reference sequence). This CDR3 spans 12 amino acids. Treatment here: about 20 received Ad26.COV2.S at low or high dose, single or two shots; about five received placebo; per-sample allocation not given. All samples were drawn on day 63, counting from the first vaccine or placebo injection.

This receptor was identified in a person between 18 and 65 years old who received the Ad26.COV2.S COVID-19 vaccine or a placebo. This rearrangement joins TRBV5-4 to TRBJ2-3; D remains unclear. Source: peripheral blood, taken in a trial of Ad26.COV2.S vaccine versus placebo. The CDR3 here is CASSDGVVAQYF. As DNA, the CDR3 is TGTGCCAGCAGCGATGGGGTTGTGGCGCAGTATTTT.